This TCR beta chain was found in a study of T cell responses to AZD1222 COVID-19 vaccine. V lost 1 base to trimming and J lost 7 bases; unmatched junction nucleotides: 7. The CDR3 runs 15 residues. Germline V lookup: CDR1 SGHRS, CDR2 YFSETQ. Sequenced by immunoSEQ multiplex PCR; TCRdb stores in-frame clones only, minus some. The repertoire holds 84,000 or so clones, around 87% seen once, with approximately 30% in the top ten. The input for sequencing was peripheral blood, taken on day 0 of AZD1222 vaccination. The V call is TRBV5-1, the J call TRBJ2-7; 11 positions agree with TRBD1. This TCR came from an adult in good health. The CDR3 spells CASSLLGQGAEEQYF. The CDR3 DNA sequence: TGCGCCAGCAGCTTGCTAGGACAGGGGGCCGAAGAGCAGTACTTC.